These 2 T cell receptor beta chains were sequenced from one sample in a study of T cells in Graves' hyperthyroidism and ophthalmopathy. It was RNA transcripts that yielded the amplified TCR beta CDR3 regions. HTBI primers were the set used in a first-round RT-PCR of the TCR CDR3. TCRdb itself ran the multiplex PCR reads through MiXCR, one entry per CDR3 protein. Of hundreds of thousands of distinct CDR3 sequences listed, 20% to 25% are singletons. Material for sequencing was blood. These receptors were collected from a man aged 50 or older with Graves' hyperthyroidism.

The chain recombines TRBV27 with TRBJ2-7, with D unclear. CDR3 length: 13 residues. In germline, CDR1 is MNHEY, CDR2 SMNVEV (reference sequence). Trimming removed 6 bases at V and 3 bases at J, with 12 bases between. DNA of the CDR3: TGTGCCAGCAGCCGTCAGATCTTCTACGAGCAGTACTTC. This gives the protein CASSRQIFYEQYF.

The rearrangement links TRBV29-1 to TRBJ1-2, with 8 bases identical to TRBD1. V was pared by 8 bases and J by 4 bases, with 6 bases of the junction left unmatched. There are 12 residues in the CDR3. Germline V gives CDR1 SQVTM, CDR2 ANQGSEA. The CDR3 protein is CSTAGGSYGYTF. The DNA for the CDR3 is TGCAGCACAGCAGGGGGCAGCTATGGCTACACCTTC.